The clone carrying this T cell receptor (beta chain) was seen only a few times. The antigen is unknown. These data belong to a study of regulatory T cells in long-lasting Graves disease. Regarding the study as a whole: Since the sample size was small, accuracy may have been reduced. Compared with new cases, persistent Graves' patients showed reduced TCR diversity.

V shed 4 bases, J shed 2 bases, and the junction held 11 bases outside the gene matches. The CDR3 is made up of 16 amino acids. Germline values: CDR1 LGHDT, CDR2 YNNKEL (reference sequence). Indicated time point: newly diagnosed GD, antithyroid drugs for less than 3 months. With RNA extracted from PBMCs as input, the TCR library was made. From each patient, nine milliliters of peripheral blood was drawn and collected into an EDTA anticoagulant tube. Building of the TCR beta libraries involved iRepertoire HTBI primers and Arm-PCR of CDR3 regions. From the multiplex PCR reads, TCRdb called clonotypes with MiXCR, one entry per CDR3 protein. This table holds over 350,000 distinct CDR3 sequences, 12% to 15% found once. The same specimen was also included in a second study, on T cells in Graves' hyperthyroidism and ophthalmopathy.

This rearrangement joins TRBV3-1 to TRBJ2-7; TRBD2 matches at 7 bases. The sequencing used peripheral blood mononuclear cells (PBMCs), collected at new diagnosis, from a patient treated with antithyroid drugs. This clonotype was sampled from a woman aged 50 to 60 with Graves disease. The DNA for the CDR3 is TGTGCCAGCAGCCCCCACGGGCGGGGGTCGGCCTACGAGCAGTACTTC. Its translation: CASSPHGRGSAYEQYF.